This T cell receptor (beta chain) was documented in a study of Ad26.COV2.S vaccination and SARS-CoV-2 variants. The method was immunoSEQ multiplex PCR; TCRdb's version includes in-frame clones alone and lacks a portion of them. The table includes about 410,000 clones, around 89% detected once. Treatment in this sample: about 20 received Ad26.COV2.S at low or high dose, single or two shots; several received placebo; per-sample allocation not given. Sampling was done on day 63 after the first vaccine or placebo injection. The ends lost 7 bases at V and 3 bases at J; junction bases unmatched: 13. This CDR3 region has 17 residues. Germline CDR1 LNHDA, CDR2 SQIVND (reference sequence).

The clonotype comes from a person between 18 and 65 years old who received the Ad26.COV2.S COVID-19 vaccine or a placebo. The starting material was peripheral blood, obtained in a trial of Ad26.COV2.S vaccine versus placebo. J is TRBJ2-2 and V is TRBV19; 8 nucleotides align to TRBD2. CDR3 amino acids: CASTGGSGSRYTGELFF. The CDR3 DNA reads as TGTGCCAGTACGGGTGGAAGCGGGAGTCGATACACCGGGGAGCTGTTTTTT.